The 21 T cell receptor beta chains below were found in one sample sequenced in a study of OX40 agonist ivuxolimab in advanced cancers. Only in-frame clones appear in the TCRdb table, and some are missing; sequencing was by immunoSEQ multiplex PCR. This table has about 70,000 clones, roughly 86% appearing once. The input for sequencing was CD4+ or CD8+ T cells sorted from blood, taken in a trial of the OX40 agonist ivuxolimab. These receptors were collected from an adult with an advanced solid tumor such as melanoma, head and neck, liver or kidney cancer.

The chain couples TRBV11-1 to TRBJ2-5, with D possibly matching TRBD2 (5 bases). CDR1 is SGHAT, CDR2 FQDESV, per germline (reference sequence). This CDR3 spans 12 amino acids. Trimming took 4 bases from V and 7 from J, leaving 10 bases between them. CDR3 nucleotides: TGTGCCAGCAGCTCCGGAGGAGGGACCCAGTACTTC. Protein sequence: CASSSGGGTQYF.

This chain links TRBV7-9 with TRBJ2-1, with 7 bases that match TRBD2. Trimming removed 5 bases from V and 8 bases from J; junction bases left unmatched: 9. The germline V gene encodes CDR1 SEHNR and CDR2 FQNEAQ (reference sequence). CDR3 size: 14 residues. DNA of the CDR3: TGTGCCAGCAGCCCCGCCGGCGGGAGCTATGAGCAGTTCTTC. The encoded protein is CASSPAGGSYEQFF.

The J gene is TRBJ1-6, the V gene TRBV9, with TRBD1 identical over 7 bases. The CDR3 has 14 residues. Germline V gene lookup returns CDR1 SGDLS and CDR2 YYNGEE. V trimming: 5 bases; J trimming: 5 bases; junction bases outside the gene matches: 4. The CDR3 sequence is CASSSTGNNSPLHF. CDR3 DNA sequence: TGTGCCAGCAGTTCGACAGGGAATAATTCACCCCTCCACTTT.

The V and J genes are TRBV5-4 and TRBJ2-1, with TRBD1 matching over 7 bases. The junction had 4 bases not matched to a gene; V was cut back by 0 bases and J by 4 bases. The germline gives CDR1 SGHNT, CDR2 YYREEE (reference sequence). The CDR3 is 15 residues long. The CDR3 is CASSLDRGPYNEQFF. The CDR3 region has the DNA TGTGCCAGCAGCTTGGACAGGGGTCCATACAATGAGCAGTTCTTC.

Only one count was recorded for this clone. This chain joins TRBV12-5 and TRBJ2-1, with 14 bases that match TRBD2. The ends lost 7 bases at V and 9 bases at J; junction bases unmatched: 8. The CDR3 consists of 15 residues. Germline V lookup: CDR1 LGHNT, CDR2 FRNRAP. The CDR3 region is CASARGLAGGSEQFF. The CDR3 coding sequence is TGTGCTAGTGCCCGAGGACTAGCGGGGGGAAGTGAGCAGTTCTTC.

There are a few counts of this clone. V and J are TRBV7-9 and TRBJ2-7; D gene uncertain. Germline CDR1 and CDR2: SEHNR and FQNEAQ (reference sequence). CDR3 size: 16 residues. The V end was cut by 2 bases, the J end by 4 bases, with 18 bases between. The CDR3 DNA reads as TGTGCCAGCAGCTTACTGAGTGGTCCAGAGAGGTACGAGCAGTACTTC. Translation gives CASSLLSGPERYEQYF.

The V and J genes are TRBV18 and TRBJ1-1; unclear D gene. Germline V gene sequence: CDR1 KGHSH, CDR2 LQKENI. This CDR3 contains 12 residues. Trimming took 3 bases from V and 4 from J, leaving 6 bases between them. CDR3 amino acids: CASSPASTEAFF. In DNA form, the CDR3 reads TGTGCCAGCTCACCGGCCTCCACTGAAGCTTTCTTT.

The chain is built from TRBV30 and TRBJ2-2; 9 positions agree with TRBD1. Losses at the gene ends were 4 bases for V and 5 bases for J; bases not matched to a gene: 2. The CDR3 consists of 13 residues. The V gene's germline CDR1 is GTSNPN and CDR2 SVGIG (reference sequence). The CDR3 DNA reads TGTGCCTGGAACAGGGGGCTAACCGGGGAGCTGTTTTTT. Translated: CAWNRGLTGELFF.

The chain carries TRBV25-1 and TRBJ2-7, with D tentatively TRBD1 (6 bases). Germline lookup yields CDR1 MGHDK and CDR2 SYGVNS. The germline V and J ends were trimmed by 6 bases and 0 bases, with 15 bases remaining between them. The CDR3 consists of 15 residues. CDR3 sequence reads: CASRMTGASSYEQYF. The CDR3 DNA follows: TGTGCCAGCAGAATGACAGGTGCAAGCTCCTACGAGCAGTACTTC.

This clone is medium-sized by share. This chain uses TRBV4-1 with TRBJ1-3, with 8 nucleotides matching TRBD1. The germline gives CDR1 MGHRA, CDR2 YSYEKL. The CDR3 covers 15 residues. With V trimmed by 4 bases and J by 5 bases, 7 bases remained unmatched. CDR3 amino acids: CASSREGQARNTIYF. The CDR3 DNA reads TGCGCCAGCAGCCGAGAGGGACAGGCACGAAACACCATATATTTT.

The rearrangement uses TRBV7-2 and TRBJ2-1; D not certain. The V gene's germline CDR1 is SGHTA and CDR2 FQGNSA. The CDR3 runs to 16 residues. V lost 0 bases to trimming and J lost 0 bases, with 9 bases between them. CDR3: CASSLAASYSYNEQFF. The CDR3 nucleotides read TGTGCCAGCAGCTTAGCAGCATCATACTCCTACAATGAGCAGTTCTTC.

V is TRBV19 and J is TRBJ2-3, with 9 positions matching TRBD1. CDR3 length: 15 residues. The V gene's germline CDR1 is LNHDA and CDR2 SQIVND (reference sequence). Losses at the gene ends were 4 bases for V and 0 bases for J; bases not matched to a gene: 2. In nucleotides, the CDR3 is TGTGCCAGTAGTACACAGGGGGCAAGCACAGATACGCAGTATTTT. This codes for CASSTQGASTDTQYF.

V usage is TRBV29-1 and J usage is TRBJ2-1; the match to TRBD2 covers 9 bases. CDR3 length: 13 residues. Germline assignment: CDR1 SQVTM and CDR2 ANQGSEA. The V gene end was trimmed by 2 bases and the J gene end by 8 bases; junction bases not matched to a gene: 4. This chain's CDR3 is CSVESGGQDEQFF. CDR3 DNA: TGCAGCGTTGAAAGCGGGGGGCAGGATGAGCAGTTCTTC.

The J gene is TRBJ1-2, the V gene TRBV28; D is perhaps TRBD1 (5 bases). The CDR3 covers 12 residues. The V gene lost 3 bases and the J gene lost 6 bases, with 8 bases spanning the gap. Germline lookup yields CDR1 MDHEN and CDR2 SYDVKM. CDR3 sequence: CASSLGRNGYTF. The CDR3 DNA sequence: TGTGCCAGCAGTTTGGGGCGGAATGGCTACACCTTC.

The chain uses TRBV2 and TRBJ1-1; D is possibly TRBD1 (6 bases). Deletions cut 6 bases from V and 5 bases from J, with 34 bases between. Germline lookup yields CDR1 SNHLY and CDR2 FYNNEI. The CDR3 covers 20 residues. DNA for the CDR3: TGTGCCAGCAGCACAACCCGCGGGGGGCAACTGACGGGTGCAGGAACTGAAGCTTTCTTT. Its protein is CASSTTRGGQLTGAGTEAFF.

This clone has a single count. The chain employs TRBV29-1 and TRBJ2-1; 7 nucleotides match TRBD2. Germline trimming cut 7 bases from V and 0 bases from J; bases unmatched to any gene: 12. CDR1 and CDR2 (germline): SQVTM, ANQGSEA. The CDR3 extends over 16 amino acids. For the CDR3, the DNA is TGCAGCGCCACCTTCAGCGGGATTTCCTCCTACAATGAGCAGTTCTTC. This gives the protein CSATFSGISSYNEQFF.

V and J are TRBV5-1 and TRBJ1-5; D is perhaps TRBD1 (5 bases). Germline values: CDR1 SGHRS, CDR2 YFSETQ. There are 15 residues in the CDR3. The ends were cut back, 3 bases at V and 4 bases at J, with 14 bases in the middle. CDR3: CASSWGGSANQPQHF. The CDR3 DNA sequence: TGCGCCAGCAGCTGGGGGGGGTCGGCAAATCAGCCCCAGCATTTT.

The chain recombines TRBV7-9 with TRBJ2-1, with TRBD1 matching over 9 bases. The V gene's germline CDR1 is SEHNR and CDR2 FQNEAQ (reference sequence). This CDR3 has 18 residues. J gave up 6 bases and V 5 bases, and 17 bases lay outside the gene matches. CDR3 DNA sequence: TGTGCCAGCAGCCCAGCAGGGGGTTACAGGGGGCAGGGCAATGAGCAGTTCTTC. It encodes CASSPAGGYRGQGNEQFF.

CDR3 region: CASSTSGGLTYNEQFF. The CDR3 nucleotides are TGTGCCAGCAGCACCAGCGGGGGCCTTACCTACAATGAGCAGTTCTTC. The rearrangement uses TRBV11-3 and TRBJ2-1, with 8 positions matching TRBD2. Germline CDR1 reads SGHNT; CDR2 reads YENEEA. Trimming took 5 bases from V and 2 from J; bases not matched to a gene: 8. The CDR3 covers 16 residues.

The J gene is TRBJ2-7, the V gene TRBV9; tentatively, D is TRBD1 (6 bases). Trimming took 0 bases from V and 3 from J, leaving 13 bases between them. The CDR3 loop spans 15 amino acids. The germline V gene has CDR1 SGDLS and CDR2 YYNGEE. The CDR3 loop reads CASSVAEGHHYEQYF. DNA of the CDR3: TGTGCCAGCAGCGTAGCTGAGGGACACCACTACGAGCAGTACTTC.

This chain joins TRBV15 and TRBJ1-5; D is possibly TRBD1 (6 bases). Trimming stripped 5 bases from V and 0 bases from J, with 14 bases between. This CDR3 contains 16 residues. CDR1 LNHNV and CDR2 YYDKDF come from the germline V gene (reference sequence). The CDR3 reads CATSDRTAYSNQPQHF. Here the CDR3 DNA reads TGTGCCACCAGCGATCGGACAGCTTATAGCAATCAGCCCCAGCATTTT.